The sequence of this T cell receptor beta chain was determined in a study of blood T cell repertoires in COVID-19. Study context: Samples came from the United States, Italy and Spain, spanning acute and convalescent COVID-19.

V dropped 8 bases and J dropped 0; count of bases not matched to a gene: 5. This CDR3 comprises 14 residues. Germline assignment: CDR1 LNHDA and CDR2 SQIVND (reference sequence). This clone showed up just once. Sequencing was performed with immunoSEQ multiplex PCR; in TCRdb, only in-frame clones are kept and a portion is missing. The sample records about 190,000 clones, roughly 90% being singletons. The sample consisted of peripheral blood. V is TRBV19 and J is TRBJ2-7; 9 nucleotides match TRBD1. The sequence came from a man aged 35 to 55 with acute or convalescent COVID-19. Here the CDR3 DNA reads TGTGCCAGTCGAGACAGGGGGTCCTCCTACGAGCAGTACTTC. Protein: CASRDRGSSYEQYF.